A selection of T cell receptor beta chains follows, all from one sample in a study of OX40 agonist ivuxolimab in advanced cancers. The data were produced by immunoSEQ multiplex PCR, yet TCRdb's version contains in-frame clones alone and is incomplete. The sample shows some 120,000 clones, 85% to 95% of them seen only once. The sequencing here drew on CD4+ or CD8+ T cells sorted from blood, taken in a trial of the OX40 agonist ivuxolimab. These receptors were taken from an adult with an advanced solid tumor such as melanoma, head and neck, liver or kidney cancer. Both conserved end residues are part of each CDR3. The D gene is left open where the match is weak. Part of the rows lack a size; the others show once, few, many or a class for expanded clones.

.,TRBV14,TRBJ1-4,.,TGTGCCAGCAGCCAGGGGAAGTCGTGGTCTATTGAAAAACTGTTTTTT,CASSQGKSWSIEKLFF
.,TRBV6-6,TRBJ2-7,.,TGTGCCAGCAGTTACTCGAGCCGGGGGCGCATATACGAGCAGTACTTC,CASSYSSRGRIYEQYF
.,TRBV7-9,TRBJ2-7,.,TGTGCCAGCAGCTTAGGCCCCGGAGTCCACCCCGAGGAGCAGTACTTC,CASSLGPGVHPEEQYF
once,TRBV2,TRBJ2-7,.,TGTGCCAGCAGTGAAAGAGGACTGACGGCCTACGAGCAGTACTTC,CASSERGLTAYEQYF
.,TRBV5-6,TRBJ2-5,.,TGTGCCAGCAGCTTGGGGGGTCAAGAGACCCAGTACTTC,CASSLGGQETQYF
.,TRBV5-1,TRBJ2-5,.,TGCGCCAGCAGCTTGTCACAGCTGTACCAAGAGACCCAGTACTTC,CASSLSQLYQETQYF
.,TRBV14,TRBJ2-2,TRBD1,TGTGCCAGCAGCCTAGGGACAGGGGTATCGGGGGAGCTGTTTTTT,CASSLGTGVSGELFF
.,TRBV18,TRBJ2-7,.,TGTGCCAGCTCACTTACCGGCTACGAGCAGTACTTC,CASSLTGYEQYF
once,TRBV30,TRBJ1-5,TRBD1,TGTGCCTGGAGTGTAATTGGGGACAGGGTTTTGGGGGGCCCCCAGCATTTT,CAWSVIGDRVLGGPQHF
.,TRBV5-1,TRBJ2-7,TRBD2,TGCGCCAGCAGCGCCCTAGCGGGAGATTACGAGCAGTACTTC,CASSALAGDYEQYF
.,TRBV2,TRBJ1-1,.,TGTGCCAGCAGTGTTCAGGGGGAAGCTTTCTTT,CASSVQGEAFF
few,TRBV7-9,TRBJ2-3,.,TGTGCCAGCAGCTCTGGCCCTAGTTTAAGTACAGATACGCAGTATTTT,CASSSGPSLSTDTQYF
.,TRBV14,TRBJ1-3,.,TGTGCCAGCAGCCAACTCAGGTCTGGAAACACCATATATTTT,CASSQLRSGNTIYF
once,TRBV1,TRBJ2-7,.,TGCACCAGCAGCCAAGATCCAGCGGGAGGTCCGGAGGGGTCCTACGAGCAGTACTTC,CTSSQDPAGGPEGSYEQYF
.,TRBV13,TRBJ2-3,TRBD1,TGTGCCAGCAGCCCAGGGACAGGGGCGGGGGCAAGCACAGATACGCAGTATTTT,CASSPGTGAGASTDTQYF
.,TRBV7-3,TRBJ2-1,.,TGTGCCAGCAGCCCCCAGCGGGCTGAGTACAATGAGCAGTTCTTC,CASSPQRAEYNEQFF
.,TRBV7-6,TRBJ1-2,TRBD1,TGTGCCAGCAGCTTAGCGCCGGGTGGGACAGAGTACTATGGCTACACCTTC,CASSLAPGGTEYYGYTF
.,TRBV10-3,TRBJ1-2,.,TGTGCCATCAGTGAGTCGATGGGGGCCTATGGCTACACCTTC,CAISESMGAYGYTF
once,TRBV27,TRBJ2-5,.,TGTGCCAGCAGTTCCGCCACCGGGACCCAGTACTTC,CASSSATGTQYF
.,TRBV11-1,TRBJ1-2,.,TGTGCCAGCAGCCCCCAATCGGGGGCGCTAAACTATGGCTACACCTTC,CASSPQSGALNYGYTF
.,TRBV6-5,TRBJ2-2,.,TGTGCCAGCAGTTACTCACCCGGGGCTAGCACCGGGGAGCTGTTTTTT,CASSYSPGASTGELFF
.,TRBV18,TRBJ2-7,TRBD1,TGTGCCAGCTCACCGGGGACAGGGGGATACGAGCAGTACTTC,CASSPGTGGYEQYF
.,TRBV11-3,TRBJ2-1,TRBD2,TGTGCCAGCAGCCAAGCGGGAGTCTCAATTGGTGAGCAGTTCTTC,CASSQAGVSIGEQFF
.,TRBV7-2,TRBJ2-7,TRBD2,TGTGCCAGCAGCAAAACTAGCGGGAGGGCCGCCGAGCAGTACTTC,CASSKTSGRAAEQYF
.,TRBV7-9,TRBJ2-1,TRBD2,TGTGCCAGCCCCCCGGGAGGGAGTTACAATGAGCAGTTCTTC,CASPPGGSYNEQFF
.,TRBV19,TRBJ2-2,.,TGTGCCAGTAGTATTATCCGGGGGTCAGGAACCGGGGAGCTGTTTTTT,CASSIIRGSGTGELFF
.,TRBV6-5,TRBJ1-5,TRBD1,TGTGCCAGCAGTTACAGGGCAGGGGGACAGCCCCAGCATTTT,CASSYRAGGQPQHF
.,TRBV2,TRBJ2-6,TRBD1,TGTGCCAGCAGAACAGGGGTCTCTGGGGCCAACGTCCTGACTTTC,CASRTGVSGANVLTF
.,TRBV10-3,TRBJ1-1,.,TGTGCCATCAGTGACAGAGGCGCTGAAGCTTTCTTT,CAISDRGAEAFF
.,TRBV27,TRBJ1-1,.,TGTGCCAGCAGTTGGGGCGGTAGGAACACTGAAGCTTTCTTT,CASSWGGRNTEAFF
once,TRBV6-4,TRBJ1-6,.,TGTGCCAGCAGTGACGGGGATAGTAATTCACCCCTCCACTTT,CASSDGDSNSPLHF
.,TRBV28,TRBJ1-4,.,TGTGCCAGCAGTCCTCCCCCAATGGGGGATGTAACTAATGAAAAACTGTTTTTT,CASSPPPMGDVTNEKLFF
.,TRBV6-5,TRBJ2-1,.,TGTGCCAGCAGCGATACGGGTATTACCTACAATGAGCAGTTCTTC,CASSDTGITYNEQFF
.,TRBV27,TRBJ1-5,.,TGTGCCAGCAGCGATCGAGGGCAGCCCCAGCATTTT,CASSDRGQPQHF
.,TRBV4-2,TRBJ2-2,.,TGTGCCAGCAGCCAGGGCCTGGCGAACGCCGGGGAGCTGTTTTTT,CASSQGLANAGELFF
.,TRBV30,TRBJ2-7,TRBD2,TGTGCCTGGAGTGTTGCGGGGGTTTATTACGAGCAGTACTTC,CAWSVAGVYYEQYF
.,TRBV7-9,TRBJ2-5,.,TGTGCCAGCAGCGTAAGGCGTGAGGAGACCCAGTACTTC,CASSVRREETQYF
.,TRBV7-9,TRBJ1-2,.,TGTGCCAGCCGCAAGGGGGAAAAGGCTCTCAAAGATGGCTACACCTTC,CASRKGEKALKDGYTF
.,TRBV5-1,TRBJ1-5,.,TGCGCCAGCAGGGGGCAGAAATCACGAGGCAATCAGCCCCAGCATTTT,CASRGQKSRGNQPQHF
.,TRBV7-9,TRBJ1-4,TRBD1,TGTGCCAGCAGCTTAGCCCGGGGACAGCGTAATGAAAAACTGTTTTTT,CASSLARGQRNEKLFF
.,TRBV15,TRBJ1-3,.,TGTGCCACCAGCAGAGGGACCCTTGGAAACACCATATATTTT,CATSRGTLGNTIYF
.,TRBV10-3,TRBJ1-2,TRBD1,TGTGCCACCGGACAGGGTCCTAATGATAACTATGGCTACACCTTC,CATGQGPNDNYGYTF
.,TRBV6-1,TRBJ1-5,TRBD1,TGTGCCAGCAGTGAGGGGCGGGACAGAGATCAGCCCCAGCATTTT,CASSEGRDRDQPQHF
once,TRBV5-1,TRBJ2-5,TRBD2,TGCGCCAGCAGCGACCCCGGGCCTAGGGAGGGGACCCAGTACTTC,CASSDPGPREGTQYF
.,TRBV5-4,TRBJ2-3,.,TGTGCCAGCAGCTTCGACGATACGCAGTATTTT,CASSFDDTQYF
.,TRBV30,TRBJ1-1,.,TGTGCCTGGAGCGCCGGGACGCAGAACACTGAAGCTTTCTTT,CAWSAGTQNTEAFF
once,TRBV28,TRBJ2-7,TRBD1,TGTGCCAGCAGGACTCCGGGACAGACCTACGAGCAGTACTTC,CASRTPGQTYEQYF
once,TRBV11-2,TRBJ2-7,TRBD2,TGTGCCAGCAGCCTCGGGACTAGCGGGACCTACGAGCAGTACTTC,CASSLGTSGTYEQYF
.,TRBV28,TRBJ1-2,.,TGTGCCAGCAGTTCCTCATCCCGGGAGCCCTATGGCTACACCTTC,CASSSSSREPYGYTF
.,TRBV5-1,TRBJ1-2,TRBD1,TGCGCCAGCAGCCCGAACTCCGGGACAGTCTATGGCTACACCTTC,CASSPNSGTVYGYTF
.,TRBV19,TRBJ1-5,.,TGTGCCACCTTGGACAAGTGGCCGGCTCAGCCCCAGCATTTT,CATLDKWPAQPQHF
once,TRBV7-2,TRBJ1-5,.,TGTGCCAGCAGCTTAGTTCCAGGGTGGTATCAGCCCCAGCATTTT,CASSLVPGWYQPQHF
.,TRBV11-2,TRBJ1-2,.,TGTGCCAGCAGCCAGGGGTTTTGGGGCTACACCTTC,CASSQGFWGYTF
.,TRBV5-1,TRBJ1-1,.,TGCGCCAGCAGCGTTGGGACGGCCCTGAACACTGAAGCTTTCTTT,CASSVGTALNTEAFF
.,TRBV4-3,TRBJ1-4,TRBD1,TGCGCCAGCAGCCAAAATCCGACAGGGACTAATGAAAAACTGTTTTTT,CASSQNPTGTNEKLFF
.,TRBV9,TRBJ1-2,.,TGTGCCAGCAGCGAAGGGGGGCAGATAGCTAGCTATGGCTACACCTTC,CASSEGGQIASYGYTF
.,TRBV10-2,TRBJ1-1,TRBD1,TGCGCCAGCAACGAGCCCGACAGGGCGGTCACTGAAGCTTTCTTT,CASNEPDRAVTEAFF
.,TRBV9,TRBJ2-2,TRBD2,TGTGCCAGCAGCGTGACTAGCGGGAGGGTCACCGGGGAGCTGTTTTTT,CASSVTSGRVTGELFF
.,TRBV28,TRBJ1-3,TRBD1,TGTGCCAGCAGCGAGGGACAGGGGGGAAACACCATATATTTT,CASSEGQGGNTIYF
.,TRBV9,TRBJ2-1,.,TGTGCCAGCAGCAAGACAGGAGAGGTATACAATGAGCAGTTCTTC,CASSKTGEVYNEQFF